Following are 18 T cell receptor beta chains from one sample sequenced in a study of cytomegalovirus exposure and HLA in healthy donors. The study ran its PCR with 60 Vbeta and 13 Jbeta primers. Generated by immunoSEQ multiplex PCR, the TCRdb table keeps only in-frame clones and is missing some. Here the sample spans some 150,000 clones, approximately 82% being singletons. Sequences were obtained from PBMCs. The origin of the receptors is a man aged 35 to 55 in good health and CMV-seronegative.

This clone has only a few counts. The chain is built from TRBV4-1 and TRBJ2-7; perhaps TRBD2 as D (5 bases). Deletions cut 1 base from V and 7 bases from J, with 8 bases between. Germline assignment: CDR1 MGHRA and CDR2 YSYEKL. This CDR3 is built from 12 residues. DNA for the CDR3: TGCGCCAGCAGCCAAGCACCGGGGGAGCAGTACTTC. This sequence encodes CASSQAPGEQYF.

The V and J genes are TRBV6-1 and TRBJ1-5, with D hard to call. Trimming took off 10 bases at V and 0 bases at J, with 7 bases between the two ends. This CDR3 comprises 12 residues. The germline CDR1 and CDR2 sequences are MNHNS and SASEGT. Here the CDR3 reads CATRLSNQPQHF. The CDR3 bases are TGTGCCACCAGACTTAGCAATCAGCCCCAGCATTTT.

This chain connects TRBV15 to TRBJ2-2; D is possibly TRBD2 (6 bases). Trimming stripped 0 bases from V and 1 base from J, with 12 bases between. The CDR3 extends over 17 amino acids. The germline CDR1 and CDR2 sequences are LNHNV and YYDKDF (reference sequence). The CDR3 reads CATSRDLLARNTGELFF. The CDR3 DNA follows: TGTGCCACCAGCAGAGATCTCCTAGCGAGGAACACCGGGGAGCTGTTTTTT.

The chain uses TRBV6-5 and TRBJ1-2; 8 bases fit TRBD1. The V segment lost 5 bases and the J segment 3 bases; nucleotides outside the gene matches: 5. The germline CDR1 and CDR2 sequences are MNHEY and SVGAGI. This CDR3 comprises 14 residues. The CDR3 DNA is TGTGCCAGCAGTCCACGGACAGGGCACTATGGCTACACCTTC. Translated: CASSPRTGHYGYTF.

The rearrangement links TRBV25-1 to TRBJ2-1; possible D gene TRBD1, 6 bases. The germline CDR1 and CDR2 sequences are MGHDK and SYGVNS. The CDR3 consists of 13 residues. With 8 bases removed from V and 7 bases from J, the gap between germline ends came to 15 bases. The CDR3 bases are TGTGCCAGCCCCCTCCCAGGGGATAATGAGCAGTTCTTC. As protein: CASPLPGDNEQFF.

The chain carries TRBV19 and TRBJ2-6, with D unresolved. The CDR3 spans 14 residues. The germline gives CDR1 LNHDA, CDR2 SQIVND (reference sequence). V lost 5 bases, J lost 4 bases, and 9 bases lay in between. The DNA for the CDR3 is TGTGCCAGTAGTCCCCAAGCCGGGGCCAACGTCCTGACTTTC. Translation: CASSPQAGANVLTF.

The chain recombines TRBV11-2 with TRBJ2-1; 9 nucleotides line up with TRBD2. There are 13 residues in the CDR3. Germline CDR1 is SGHAT and CDR2 is FQNNGV. Trimming took 4 bases from V and 10 from J; bases not matched to a gene: 5. CDR3 region: CASSYNSGGEQFF. CDR3 nucleotide sequence: TGTGCCAGCAGCTATAATAGCGGGGGAGAGCAGTTCTTC.

The V gene is TRBV4-1, the J gene TRBJ1-5; no firm D call. Between the trimmed V and J ends, which lost 1 base and 7 bases, there was a span of 11 bases. This CDR3 region has 14 residues. Germline CDR1 MGHRA, CDR2 YSYEKL. CDR3 nucleotide sequence: TGCGCCAGCAGCCAAGGAGGGTCAGGCCAGCCCCAGCATTTT. Its translation is CASSQGGSGQPQHF.

The chain couples TRBV6-4 to TRBJ1-2; TRBD1 aligns across 9 bases. The CDR3 is 14 amino acids. Germline V lookup: CDR1 MRHNA, CDR2 SNTAGT. The V and J ends lost 7 bases and 6 bases, in that order; junction bases with no gene match: 9. CDR3 sequence: CASTTGTGYDGYTF. The CDR3, as DNA: TGTGCCAGCACTACCGGGACAGGGTATGATGGCTACACCTTC.

This clone was recorded a few times. The genes are TRBV7-9 and TRBJ2-7; 7 bases are a match to TRBD1. This CDR3 region has 13 residues. Germline values: CDR1 SEHNR, CDR2 FQNEAQ (reference sequence). V shed 4 bases and J 3 bases; nucleotides not matched to a gene: 3. CDR3 nucleotides: TGTGCCAGCAGCTACGGGACAGACTACGAGCAGTACTTC. This gives the protein CASSYGTDYEQYF.

V gene TRBV19 combines with J gene TRBJ2-5; D may be TRBD1 (5 bases). V was trimmed by 4 bases and J by 3 bases, leaving 15 bases between them. Germline V gene data show CDR1 as LNHDA and CDR2 as SQIVND (reference sequence). CDR3 length: 15 residues. This chain's CDR3 is CASSTAQVPEETQYF. The CDR3 DNA reads TGTGCCAGTAGTACAGCACAGGTCCCAGAAGAGACCCAGTACTTC.

The chain is built from TRBV7-9 and TRBJ2-7; D perhaps matches TRBD1 (6 bases). The CDR3 runs 14 residues. The germline V and J ends were trimmed by 1 base and 6 bases, with 13 bases remaining between them. Germline assignment: CDR1 SEHNR and CDR2 FQNEAQ (reference sequence). CDR3 nucleotide sequence: TGTGCCAGCAGCTTAGTTACAGGGATTGGCGAGCAGTACTTC. Translated: CASSLVTGIGEQYF.

This clone was counted a few times. J is TRBJ1-1 and V is TRBV12-5, with D possibly TRBD1 on 6 matching bases. V lost 0 bases to trimming and J lost 4 bases, with 15 bases between them. CDR1 and CDR2 from the germline V gene are LGHNT and FRNRAP. CDR3 size: 16 residues. The CDR3 sequence: CASGLVSQGSSTEAFF. The CDR3 DNA follows: TGTGCTAGTGGTTTGGTGTCACAGGGTTCTAGCACTGAAGCTTTCTTT. Full variable domain (outside the CDR3, taken from reference TRBV12-5 and TRBJ1-1): DARVTQTPRHKVTEMGQEVTMRCQPILGHNTVFWYRQTMMQGLELLAYFRNRAPLDDSGMPKDRFSAEMPDATLATLKIQPSEPRDSAVYFCASGLVSQGSSTEAFFGQGTRLTVV.

The chain carries TRBV7-7 and TRBJ2-1; 7 nucleotides match TRBD1. V was clipped by 3 bases and J by 9 bases; unmatched bases: 8. The germline V gene has CDR1 SSHAT and CDR2 FNYEAQ (reference sequence). The CDR3 contains 14 residues. The CDR3: CASSLAIGDSEQFF. The CDR3 nucleotides are TGTGCCAGCAGCTTGGCTATTGGGGACAGTGAGCAGTTCTTC.

The rearrangement joins TRBV2 to TRBJ1-2, with TRBD1 matching over 7 bases. CDR1 and CDR2 (germline): SNHLY, FYNNEI. V was clipped by 6 bases and J by 4 bases; unmatched bases: 8. The CDR3 has 14 residues. The CDR3 spells CASSRQGRGYGYTF. The DNA of the CDR3 is TGTGCCAGCAGCCGACAGGGTAGGGGCTATGGCTACACCTTC.

This chain uses TRBV6-1 with TRBJ2-3; 9 nucleotides align to TRBD2. Losses at the gene ends were 7 bases for V and 2 bases for J; bases not matched to a gene: 7. The CDR3 is 15 residues long. Germline CDR1 MNHNS, CDR2 SASEGT. The CDR3 sequence: CASMLAGADTDTQYF. CDR3 bases: TGTGCCAGCATGTTAGCGGGGGCCGACACAGATACGCAGTATTTT.

The DNA of the CDR3 is TGTGCCAGCGGGGGGACAGGGGCCACCGGGGAGCTGTTTTTT. It is translated as CASGGTGATGELFF. The chain combines TRBV2 with TRBJ2-2; 10 bases are shared with TRBD1. V lost 8 bases, J lost 4 bases, and 4 bases stayed unmatched. In germline, CDR1 is SNHLY, CDR2 FYNNEI. The CDR3 consists of 14 residues.

The chain is built from TRBV6-1 and TRBJ1-1; possibly TRBD1 for D (5 bases). V lost 1 base to trimming and J lost 10 bases, with 13 bases between them. Germline-derived CDR1 and CDR2 are MNHNS and SASEGT. The CDR3 consists of 13 residues. The CDR3 DNA reads TGTGCCAGCAGTGAAGTCCGGGGGTTGGGAGCTTTCTTT. Protein sequence: CASSEVRGLGAFF.